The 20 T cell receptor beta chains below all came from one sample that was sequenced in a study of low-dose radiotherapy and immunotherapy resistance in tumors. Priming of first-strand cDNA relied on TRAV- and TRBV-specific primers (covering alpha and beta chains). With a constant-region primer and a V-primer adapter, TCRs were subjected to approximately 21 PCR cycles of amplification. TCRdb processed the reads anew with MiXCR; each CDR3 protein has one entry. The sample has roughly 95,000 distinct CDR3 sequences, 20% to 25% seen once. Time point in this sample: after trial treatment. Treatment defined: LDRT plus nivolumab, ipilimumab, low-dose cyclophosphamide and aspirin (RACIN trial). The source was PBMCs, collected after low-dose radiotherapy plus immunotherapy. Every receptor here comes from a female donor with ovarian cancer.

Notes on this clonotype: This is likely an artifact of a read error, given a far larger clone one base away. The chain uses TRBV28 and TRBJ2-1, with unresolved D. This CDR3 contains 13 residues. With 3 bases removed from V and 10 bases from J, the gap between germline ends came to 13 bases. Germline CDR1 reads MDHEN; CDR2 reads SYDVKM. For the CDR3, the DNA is TGTGCCAGCAGTTTTTCCGGACCAACCGAGCAGTTCTTC. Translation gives CASSFSGPTEQFF. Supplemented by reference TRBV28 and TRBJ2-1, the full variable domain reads DVKVTQSSRYLVKRTGEKVFLECVQDMDHENMFWYRQDPGLGLRLIYFSYDVKMKEKGDIPEGYSVSREKKERFSLILESASTNQTSMYLCASSFSGPTEQFFGPGTRLTVL.

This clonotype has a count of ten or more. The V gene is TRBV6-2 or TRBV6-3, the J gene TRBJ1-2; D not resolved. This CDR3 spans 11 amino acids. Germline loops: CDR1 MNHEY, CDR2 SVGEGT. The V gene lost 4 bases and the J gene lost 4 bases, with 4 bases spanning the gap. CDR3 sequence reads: CASSSFYGYTF. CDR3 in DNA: TGTGCCAGCAGTTCCTTCTATGGCTACACCTTC.

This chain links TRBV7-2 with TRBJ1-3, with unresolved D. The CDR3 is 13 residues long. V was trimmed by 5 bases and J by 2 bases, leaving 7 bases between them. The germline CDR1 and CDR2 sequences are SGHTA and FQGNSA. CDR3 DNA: TGTGCCAGCAGCGCACAACCTGGAAACACCATATATTTT. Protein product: CASSAQPGNTIYF.

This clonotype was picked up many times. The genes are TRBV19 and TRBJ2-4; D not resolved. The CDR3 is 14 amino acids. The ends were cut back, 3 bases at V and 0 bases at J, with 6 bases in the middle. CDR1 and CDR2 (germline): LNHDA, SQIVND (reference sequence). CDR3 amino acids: CASSISQAKNIQYF. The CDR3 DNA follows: TGTGCCAGTAGTATCTCTCAAGCCAAAAACATTCAGTACTTC.

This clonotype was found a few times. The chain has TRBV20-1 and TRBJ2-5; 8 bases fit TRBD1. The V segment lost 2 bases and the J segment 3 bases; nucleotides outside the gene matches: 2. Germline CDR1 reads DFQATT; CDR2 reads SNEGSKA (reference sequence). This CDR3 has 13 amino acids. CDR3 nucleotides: TGCAGTGCTAGAAACAGGGGGGAAGAGACCCAGTACTTC. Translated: CSARNRGEETQYF.

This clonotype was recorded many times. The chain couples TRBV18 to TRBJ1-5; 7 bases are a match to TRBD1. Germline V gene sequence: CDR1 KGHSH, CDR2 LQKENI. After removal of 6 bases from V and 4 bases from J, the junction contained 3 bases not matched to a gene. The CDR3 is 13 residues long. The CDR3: CASSGDRNQPQHF. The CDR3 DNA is TGTGCCAGCTCCGGGGACAGAAATCAGCCCCAGCATTTT.

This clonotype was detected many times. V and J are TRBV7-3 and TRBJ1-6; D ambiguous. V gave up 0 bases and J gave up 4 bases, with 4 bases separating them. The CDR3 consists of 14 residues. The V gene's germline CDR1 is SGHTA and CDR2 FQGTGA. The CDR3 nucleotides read TGTGCCAGCAGCTTAACGGGGTATAATTCACCCCTCCACTTT. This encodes CASSLTGYNSPLHF.

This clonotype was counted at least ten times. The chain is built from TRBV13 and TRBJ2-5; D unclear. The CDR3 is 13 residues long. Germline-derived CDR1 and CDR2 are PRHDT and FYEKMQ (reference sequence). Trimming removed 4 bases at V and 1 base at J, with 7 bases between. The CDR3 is CASSYTVQETQYF. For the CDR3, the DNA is TGTGCCAGCAGCTACACAGTCCAAGAGACCCAGTACTTC.

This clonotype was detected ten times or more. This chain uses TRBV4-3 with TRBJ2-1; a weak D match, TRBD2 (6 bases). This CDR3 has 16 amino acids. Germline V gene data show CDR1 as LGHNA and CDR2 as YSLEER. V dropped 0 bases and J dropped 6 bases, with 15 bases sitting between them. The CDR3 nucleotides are TGCGCCAGCAGCCAAGATTGGCTGGACGGGGGCAATGAGCAGTTCTTC. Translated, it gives CASSQDWLDGGNEQFF.

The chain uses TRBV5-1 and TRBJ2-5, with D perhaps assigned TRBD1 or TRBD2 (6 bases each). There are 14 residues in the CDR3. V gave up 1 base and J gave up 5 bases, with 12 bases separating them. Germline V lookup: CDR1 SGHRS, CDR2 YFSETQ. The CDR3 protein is CASSLWGAIETQYF. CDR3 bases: TGCGCCAGCAGCTTGTGGGGGGCCATCGAGACCCAGTACTTC. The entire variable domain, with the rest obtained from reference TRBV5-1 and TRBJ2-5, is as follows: KAGVTQTPRYLIKTRGQQVTLSCSPISGHRSVSWYQQTPGQGLQFLFEYFSETQRNKGNFPGRFSGRQFSNSRSEMNVSTLELGDSALYLCASSLWGAIETQYFGPGTRLLVL.

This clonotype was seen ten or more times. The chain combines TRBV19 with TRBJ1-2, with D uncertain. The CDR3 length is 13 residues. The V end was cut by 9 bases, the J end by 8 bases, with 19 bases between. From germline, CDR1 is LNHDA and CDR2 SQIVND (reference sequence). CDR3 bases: TGTGCCAGGCTTGGGAGGACGCACAACGGCTACACCTTC. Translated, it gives CARLGRTHNGYTF.

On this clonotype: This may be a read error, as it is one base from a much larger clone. This chain's CDR3 is CASRRTGTGNTEAFF. For the CDR3, the DNA is TGCGCCAGCAGACGGACGGGGACGGGAAACACTGAAGCTTTCTTT. The rearrangement links TRBV4-1 to TRBJ1-1, with TRBD1 as a possible D gene (5 bases). The germline V gene has CDR1 MGHRA and CDR2 YSYEKL. With 6 bases removed from V and 2 bases from J, the gap between germline ends came to 16 bases. This CDR3 is 15 amino acids long.

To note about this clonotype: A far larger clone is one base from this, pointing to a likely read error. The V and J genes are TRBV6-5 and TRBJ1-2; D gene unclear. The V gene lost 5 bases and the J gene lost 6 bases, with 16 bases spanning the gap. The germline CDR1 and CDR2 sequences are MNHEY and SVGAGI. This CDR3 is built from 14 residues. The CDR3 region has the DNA TGTGCCAGCAGTAAAGACGGGTCAGGCCATGGCTACACCTTC. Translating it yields CASSKDGSGHGYTF.

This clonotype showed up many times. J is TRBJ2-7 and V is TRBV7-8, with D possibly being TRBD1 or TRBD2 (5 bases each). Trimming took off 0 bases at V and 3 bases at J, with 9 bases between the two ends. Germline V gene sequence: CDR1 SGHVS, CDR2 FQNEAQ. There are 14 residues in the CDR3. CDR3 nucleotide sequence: TGTGCCAGCAGCTTAGCGGGACGGGACTACGAGCAGTACTTC. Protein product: CASSLAGRDYEQYF.

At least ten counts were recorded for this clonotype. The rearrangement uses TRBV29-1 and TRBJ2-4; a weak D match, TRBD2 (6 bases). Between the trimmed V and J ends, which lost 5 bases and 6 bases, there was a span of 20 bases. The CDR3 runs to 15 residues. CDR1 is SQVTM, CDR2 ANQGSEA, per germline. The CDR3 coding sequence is TGCAGCGTTCACCCCAGAGGAGGGCCCCCAAACATTCAGTACTTC. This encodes CSVHPRGGPPNIQYF.

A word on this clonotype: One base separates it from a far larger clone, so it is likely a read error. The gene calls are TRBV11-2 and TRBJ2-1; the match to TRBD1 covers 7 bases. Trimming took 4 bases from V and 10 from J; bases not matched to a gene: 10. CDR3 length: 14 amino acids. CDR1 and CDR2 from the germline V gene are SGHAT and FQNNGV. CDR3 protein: CASSSSGQVYEQFF. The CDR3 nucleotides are TGTGCCAGCAGCTCTTCAGGACAGGTCTACGAGCAGTTCTTC.

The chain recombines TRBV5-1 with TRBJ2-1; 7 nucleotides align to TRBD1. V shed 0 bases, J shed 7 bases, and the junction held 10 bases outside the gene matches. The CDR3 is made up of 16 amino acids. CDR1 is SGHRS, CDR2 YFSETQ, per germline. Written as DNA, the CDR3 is TGCGCCAGCAGCTTGGCCGGACAGGCGACGGATAATGAGCAGTTCTTC. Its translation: CASSLAGQATDNEQFF.

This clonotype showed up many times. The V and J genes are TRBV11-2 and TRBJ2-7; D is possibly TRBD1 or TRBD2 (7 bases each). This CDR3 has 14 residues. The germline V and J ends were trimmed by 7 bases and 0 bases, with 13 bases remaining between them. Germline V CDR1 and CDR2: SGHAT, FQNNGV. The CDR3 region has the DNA TGTGCCAGCACTCAGGGGGGGGGCTCCTACGAGCAGTACTTC. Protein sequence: CASTQGGGSYEQYF.

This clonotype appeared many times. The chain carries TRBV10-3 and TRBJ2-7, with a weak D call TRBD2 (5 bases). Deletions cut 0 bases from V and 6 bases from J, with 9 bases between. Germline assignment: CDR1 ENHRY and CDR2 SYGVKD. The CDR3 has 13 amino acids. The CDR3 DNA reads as TGTGCCATCAGTGAGTCTCGGGGTATCGAGCAGTACTTC. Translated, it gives CAISESRGIEQYF.

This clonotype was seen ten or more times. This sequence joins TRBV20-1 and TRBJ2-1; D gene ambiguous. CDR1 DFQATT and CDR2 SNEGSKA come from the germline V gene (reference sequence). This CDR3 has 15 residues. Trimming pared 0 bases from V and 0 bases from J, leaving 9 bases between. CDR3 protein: CSARDLGRSYNEQFF. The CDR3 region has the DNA TGCAGTGCTAGAGATTTGGGTCGCTCCTACAATGAGCAGTTCTTC.